Here is one T cell receptor (beta chain) with its context. There is no known antigen for this receptor. From each donor, a roughly 2.3 ml peripheral blood sample was collected into PAXgene tubes and stored at -80 degrees C. Total RNA was isolated from whole blood with the PAXgene blood miRNA kit on an automated QIAcube, without T cell sorting. Peripheral blood from monozygotic twin pairs who were concordant or discordant for inflammatory bowel disease underwent deep TCRalpha and TCRbeta repertoire profiling using unique molecular barcoding. For every twin pair, smoking habits were documented, and each individual was categorised as a current, former or never smoker. Library preparation employed 5' RACE. Preparation of each TCR library used 3,000 to 3,500 ng of total RNA. For each sample, cDNA synthesis was carried out in eight separate reactions using SMARTScribe reverse transcriptase. During cDNA synthesis, template switching introduced unique molecular identifiers that contained a 6-nucleotide sample barcode. TCRalpha and TCRbeta cDNA was amplified by two nested PCRs of approximately 17 and 9 cycles, with bead purification after each PCR. Before amplification, cDNA was treated with uracil DNA-glycosylase and purified using the QIAquick PCR purification kit. The second PCR was the step at which Illumina TruSeq-compatible adapters and sample-specific barcodes were added. TapeStation and Qubit were used to check library quality and concentration, and 5 ng of each library was pooled. Sequencing of pooled libraries was carried out on an Illumina HiSeq2500 single-index Rapid Run using 2 x 100 bp reads and custom sequencing primers. The authors' analysis ran thus. MiGEC version 1.2.6 was used for UMI-based consensus assembly, which corrected PCR and sequencing errors. MiXCR version 2.1.1 was used to carry out V(D)J alignment, clonotype assembly and CDR3 extraction. To normalise gene usage, clonotype sharing and MAIT/NKT TCR abundance, the top 1000, 10 000 and 20 000 clonotypes in each sample were analysed. After downsampling to 27 000 UMIs, diversity was calculated as the inverse Simpson index using the vegan R package. Paired Mann-Whitney U tests were applied to discordant twin pairs, and Benjamini-Hochberg correction was used for multiple testing. The reads were reprocessed in TCRdb, with one entry per CDR3 protein sequence and no accompanying DNA. The V and J calls, along with clone size, are taken from TCRdb and not from the paper's own processing. The sample table gives some 300,000 distinct CDR3 sequences. Of the sample, 5.6% is held by the ten largest clones.

The CDR3 numbers 14 residues from cysteine through phenylalanine. Only the protein is available. The germline V gene sets CDR1 to SGHDT and CDR2 to YYEEEE. The sample is drawn from a study of monozygotic twins with inflammatory bowel disease (dated by TCRdb to about 2019). As for the study more broadly: In total, 28 monozygotic twin pairs made up the full study: 19 Danish pairs, all IBD-discordant, plus nine German pairs, of which four were IBD-concordant and five were IBD-discordant. Each individual had, on average, about 151 000 unique TCRalpha sequences and 181 000 unique TCRbeta sequences available for analysis. Within discordant pairs, disease-associated traits were sought mainly by comparing IBD patients with their genetically identical healthy co-twins.

What the study reported, not specific to this receptor: Different T cell subtypes could not be distinguished in the analysis. TCRbeta repertoire diversity, by inverse Simpson index, was decreased in IBD patients compared with their healthy co-twins. No difference in repertoire similarity was observed between concordant and discordant twins, possibly owing to limited statistical power. Because patients received different immunosuppressive treatments, the repertoires may have picked up extra background noise and variability between individuals. The results gave no support for a single strong signal or clonotype linked to IBD. IBD patients shared fewer clonotypes with other individuals than healthy twins did, most markedly in patients showing signs of disease activity.

Material: blood. This sequence uses TRBV5-6 and TRBJ2-3; TCRdb gives TRBD1 as the D gene, but with no DNA this cannot be confirmed. The TCR sequence derives from a human donor with ulcerative colitis or Crohn's disease, or a healthy co-twin of an affected twin (not recorded which). The CDR3 protein: CASRKTGGFDTQYF.